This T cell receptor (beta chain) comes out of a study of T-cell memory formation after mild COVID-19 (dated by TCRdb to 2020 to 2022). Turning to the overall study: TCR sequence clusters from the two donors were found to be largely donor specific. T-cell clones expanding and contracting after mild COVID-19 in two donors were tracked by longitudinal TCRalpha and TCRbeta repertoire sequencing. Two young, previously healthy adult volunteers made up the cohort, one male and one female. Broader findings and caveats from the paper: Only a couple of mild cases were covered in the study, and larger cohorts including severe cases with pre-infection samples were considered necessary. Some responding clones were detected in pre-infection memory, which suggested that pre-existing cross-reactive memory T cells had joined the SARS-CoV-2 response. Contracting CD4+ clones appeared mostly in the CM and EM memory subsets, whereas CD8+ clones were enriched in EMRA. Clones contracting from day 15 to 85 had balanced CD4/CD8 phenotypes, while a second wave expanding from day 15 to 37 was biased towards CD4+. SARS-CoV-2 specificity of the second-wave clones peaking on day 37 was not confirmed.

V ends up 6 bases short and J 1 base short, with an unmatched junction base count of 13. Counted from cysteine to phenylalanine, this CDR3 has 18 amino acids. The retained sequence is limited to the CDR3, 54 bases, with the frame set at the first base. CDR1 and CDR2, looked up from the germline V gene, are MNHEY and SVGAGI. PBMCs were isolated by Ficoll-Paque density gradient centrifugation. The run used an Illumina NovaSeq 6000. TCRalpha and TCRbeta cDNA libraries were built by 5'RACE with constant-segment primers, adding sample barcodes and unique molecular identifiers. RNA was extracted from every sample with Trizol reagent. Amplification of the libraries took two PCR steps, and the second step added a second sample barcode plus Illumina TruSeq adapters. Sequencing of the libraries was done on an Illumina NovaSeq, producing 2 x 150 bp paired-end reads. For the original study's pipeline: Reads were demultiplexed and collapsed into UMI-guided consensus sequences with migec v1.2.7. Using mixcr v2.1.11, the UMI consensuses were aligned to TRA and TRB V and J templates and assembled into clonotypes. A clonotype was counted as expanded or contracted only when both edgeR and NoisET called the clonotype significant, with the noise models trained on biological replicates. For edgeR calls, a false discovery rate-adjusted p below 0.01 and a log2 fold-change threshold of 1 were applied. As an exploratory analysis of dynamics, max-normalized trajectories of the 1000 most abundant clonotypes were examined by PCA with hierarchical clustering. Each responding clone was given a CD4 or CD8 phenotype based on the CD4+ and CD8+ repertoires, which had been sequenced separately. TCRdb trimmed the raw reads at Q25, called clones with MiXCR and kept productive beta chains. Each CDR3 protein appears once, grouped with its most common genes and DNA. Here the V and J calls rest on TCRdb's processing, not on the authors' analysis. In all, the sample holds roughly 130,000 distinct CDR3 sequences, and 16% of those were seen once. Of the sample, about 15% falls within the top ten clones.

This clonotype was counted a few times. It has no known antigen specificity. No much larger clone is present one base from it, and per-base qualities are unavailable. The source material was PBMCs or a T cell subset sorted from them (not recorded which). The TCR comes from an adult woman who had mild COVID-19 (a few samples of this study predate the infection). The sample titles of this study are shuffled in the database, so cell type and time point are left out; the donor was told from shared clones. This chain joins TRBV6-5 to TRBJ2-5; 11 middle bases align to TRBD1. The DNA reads TGTGCCAGCAGGGGATGGACAGGGGGCGTCGGTCCCCAAGAGACCCAGTACTTC. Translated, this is CASRGWTGGVGPQETQYF.